This TCR beta chain was retrieved from a study of T cells in Graves' hyperthyroidism and ophthalmopathy. Not enrolled were patients with uncontrolled infection, other autoimmune disease, pregnancy or lactation. The CDR3 runs to 16 residues. CDR1 and CDR2 from the germline V gene are LGHNA and YSLEER. Trimming at V came to 0 bases and at J to 10 bases, leaving 14 bases not matched to a gene. RNA transcripts served as the template for amplifying TCR beta CDR3 regions. A first-round RT-PCR of the TCR CDR3 used the HTBI primer set. From the multiplex PCR reads, TCRdb called clonotypes with MiXCR, one entry per CDR3 protein. The sample has around 600,000 distinct CDR3 sequences; 14% are singletons.

The J gene is TRBJ2-5, the V gene TRBV4-3; TRBD2 matches at 7 bases. The specimen was blood. The sequence was collected from a woman under 30 with Graves' ophthalmopathy. The CDR3 bases are TGCGCCAGCAGCCAAGATGGGGGGGTGGGCTTCTCGCGCCAGTACTTC. Translating it yields CASSQDGGVGFSRQYF.